This T cell receptor beta chain comes out of a study of shared clonotypes between healthy human individuals. Study observations and caveats: Rarefaction gave evidence that sorted-subset sequencing remained incomplete despite large depth.

Sequencing was at deep level. The assay was immunoSEQ multiplex PCR, and TCRdb's table has in-frame clones only and misses some. The table has about 2.1 million clones, roughly 91% seen once. V dropped 4 bases and J dropped 0 bases, with 14 bases sitting between them. There are 15 residues in the CDR3. Germline assignment: CDR1 SGDLS and CDR2 YYNGEE. On this clone: Its antigen is unknown.

Terminally differentiated effector memory CD45RA+ cells were excluded from the naive CD8 cells, which were CD45RO-negative and positively selected for CCR7. The sequenced sample consisted of naive CD8+ T cells from PBMCs. The chain carries TRBV9 and TRBJ2-7; D gene ambiguous. The receptor was derived from a man aged 18 to 35 in good health. Some clones in this sample may be carry-over from other donors' samples. CDR3 in DNA: TGTGCCAGCAGCAGCACCACCAGTCCCTCCTACGAGCAGTACTTC. Residues: CASSSTTSPSYEQYF.